This T cell receptor (beta chain) was sequenced in a study of T cell responses to AZD1222 COVID-19 vaccine. Method: immunoSEQ multiplex PCR; TCRdb's copy keeps in-frame clones and lacks some. The table has 75,000 to 95,000 clones, approximately 89% seen once; the top ten hold about 5.2%. The trim removed 3 bases at V and 0 bases at J, leaving 5 bases unmatched. CDR1 is SNHLY, CDR2 FYNNEI, per germline. The CDR3 totals 16 residues. The chain recombines TRBV2 with TRBJ2-7; 10 bases fit TRBD2. The specimen was peripheral blood, collected 28 days after the second AZD1222 dose. The origin of this receptor is an adult who received the AZD1222 COVID-19 vaccine. The chain's CDR3 is CASSDRTSGNSYEQYF. The DNA of the CDR3 is TGTGCCAGCAGTGATCGGACTAGCGGCAACTCCTACGAGCAGTACTTC.